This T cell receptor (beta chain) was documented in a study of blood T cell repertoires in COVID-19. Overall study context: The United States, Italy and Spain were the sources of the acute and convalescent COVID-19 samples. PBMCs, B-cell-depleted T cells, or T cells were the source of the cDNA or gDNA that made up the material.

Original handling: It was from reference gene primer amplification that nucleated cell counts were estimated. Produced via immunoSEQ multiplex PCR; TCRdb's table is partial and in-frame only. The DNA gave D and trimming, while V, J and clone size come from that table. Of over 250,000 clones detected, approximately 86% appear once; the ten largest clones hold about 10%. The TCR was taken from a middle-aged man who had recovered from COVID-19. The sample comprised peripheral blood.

The DNA of the CDR3 is TGCGCCAGCAGCGGTTCCGGGACAGTAAACACTGAAGCTTTCTTT. Its translation: CASSGSGTVNTEAFF. This chain uses TRBV5-1 with TRBJ1-1; 7 nucleotides align to TRBD1. Germline V lookup: CDR1 SGHRS, CDR2 YFSETQ. Germline trimming cut 4 bases from V and 2 bases from J; bases unmatched to any gene: 8. The CDR3 loop spans 15 amino acids.